Presented here are 26 T cell receptor beta chains from one specimen sequenced in a study of blood T cell repertoires in COVID-19. Produced via immunoSEQ multiplex PCR; TCRdb's table is partial and in-frame only. The sample lists a few hundred thousand clones; about 79% were seen once. The sample was peripheral blood. The receptors were gathered from a man aged 50-60 years with active or convalescent COVID-19.

The chain has TRBV4-1 and TRBJ1-5; 9 bases align to TRBD1. CDR1 and CDR2 (germline): MGHRA, YSYEKL. The CDR3 covers 15 residues. With V trimmed by 4 bases and J by 8 bases, 9 bases remained unmatched. CDR3 loop: CASSPIQGAYKPQHF. The CDR3, as DNA: TGCGCCAGCAGCCCAATACAGGGGGCTTATAAGCCCCAGCATTTT.

This chain connects TRBV4-2 to TRBJ2-3, with TRBD2 matching 11 bases. The length of the CDR3 is 16 residues. Looked up from germline, CDR1 is LGHNA and CDR2 is YNFKEQ. Germline trimming cut 4 bases from V and 6 bases from J; bases unmatched to any gene: 9. The CDR3 DNA sequence: TGTGCCAGCAGCCCCACCCTAGCGGGGGGCCACGATACGCAGTATTTT. This sequence encodes CASSPTLAGGHDTQYF.

V and J are TRBV5-6 and TRBJ1-2, with D possibly TRBD1 on 6 matching bases. V dropped 4 bases and J dropped 7 bases, with 14 bases sitting between them. CDR1 and CDR2 (germline): SGHDT, YYEEEE. The CDR3 loop spans 13 amino acids. The CDR3: CASSDRTIGGYTF. DNA for the CDR3: TGTGCCAGCAGCGACAGGACGATCGGTGGCTACACCTTC.

The genes are TRBV5-1 and TRBJ2-1; 9 positions match TRBD2. This CDR3 has 16 residues. Germline V gene sequence: CDR1 SGHRS, CDR2 YFSETQ. After removal of 1 base from V and 5 bases from J, the junction contained 7 bases not matched to a gene. CDR3 DNA sequence: TGCGCCAGCAGCTTGAAGGGGACTAGCTCGGACAATGAGCAGTTCTTC. This encodes CASSLKGTSSDNEQFF.

The genes are TRBV29-1 and TRBJ2-5; TRBD1 agrees at 12 bases. The J segment lost 4 bases and the V segment lost 3 bases, leaving 6 bases of the junction unmatched. The CDR3 runs 15 residues. Germline CDR1 reads SQVTM; CDR2 reads ANQGSEA. The CDR3 spells CSVDPRDRGRETQYF. DNA of the CDR3: TGCAGCGTTGATCCCCGGGACAGGGGGCGAGAGACCCAGTACTTC.

The chain recombines TRBV10-3 with TRBJ2-2; the D gene is possibly TRBD1 (6 bases). V lost 0 bases and J lost 5, with 16 bases in between. The CDR3 covers 17 residues. Germline lookup yields CDR1 ENHRY and CDR2 SYGVKD. The DNA of the CDR3 is TGTGCCATCAGTGAGTCAGGTGGGGGCAAGCGGACCGGGGAGCTGTTTTTT. Its translation is CAISESGGGKRTGELFF.

This chain uses TRBV9 with TRBJ1-2, with 7 bases fitting TRBD1. V shed 0 bases, J shed 4 bases, and the junction held 6 bases outside the gene matches. CDR1 and CDR2 (germline): SGDLS, YYNGEE. The CDR3 contains 15 residues. This CDR3 reads CASSVENRGIYGYTF. The CDR3 DNA reads as TGTGCCAGCAGCGTAGAAAACAGGGGAATCTATGGCTACACCTTC.

The CDR3 DNA is TGTGCCAGCAGCTTGGACAGGGGAGGGACTGAAGCTTTCTTT. It is translated as CASSLDRGGTEAFF. J is TRBJ1-1 and V is TRBV11-1; TRBD1 agrees at 9 bases. Trimming at V came to 3 bases and at J to 5 bases, leaving 4 bases not matched to a gene. Germline loops: CDR1 SGHAT, CDR2 FQDESV (reference sequence). The CDR3 is 14 amino acids.

This chain connects TRBV15 to TRBJ1-5; D not certain. This CDR3 region has 16 residues. In germline, CDR1 is LNHNV, CDR2 YYDKDF (reference sequence). V lost 2 bases and J 2 bases, leaving 13 bases between the germline ends. CDR3 region: CATSRSQAAGNQPQHF. CDR3 in DNA: TGTGCCACCAGCAGATCCCAGGCTGCTGGCAATCAGCCCCAGCATTTT.

This chain uses TRBV5-1 with TRBJ2-5; TRBD2 matches 9 bases. CDR3 length: 16 amino acids. Germline V gene data show CDR1 as SGHRS and CDR2 as YFSETQ. V lost 4 bases to trimming and J lost 3 bases; unmatched junction nucleotides: 10. The CDR3 DNA follows: TGCGCCAGCAGCCCCCCGGGGGGCGGGAGGGAAGAGACCCAGTACTTC. It specifies CASSPPGGGREETQYF.

J is TRBJ2-3 and V is TRBV7-3, with D possibly being TRBD2 (5 bases). Germline CDR1 reads SGHTA; CDR2 reads FQGTGA. The CDR3 loop spans 15 amino acids. V lost 2 bases to trimming and J lost 2 bases, with 11 bases between them. CDR3 coding DNA: TGTGCCAGCAGCTTAGGGAGCGGTATCACAGATACGCAGTATTTT. As protein: CASSLGSGITDTQYF.

V usage is TRBV7-9 and J usage is TRBJ1-1, with D hard to call. The CDR3 is made up of 18 amino acids. Trimming left V 1 base short and J 0 bases short, with 18 bases between. CDR1 SEHNR and CDR2 FQNEAQ come from the germline V gene (reference sequence). DNA for the CDR3: TGTGCCAGCAGCTTAGGTCTTCTAAGTGTATTTTTGAACACTGAAGCTTTCTTT. This gives the protein CASSLGLLSVFLNTEAFF.

The CDR3 bases are TGTGCCAGCAGTGAATGGGGACAGGGCGACTATGGCTACACCTTC. Protein product: CASSEWGQGDYGYTF. The rearrangement uses TRBV6-1 and TRBJ1-2; 9 bases are shared with TRBD1. The CDR3 is 15 residues long. Germline V gene sequence: CDR1 MNHNS, CDR2 SASEGT. The ends lost 2 bases at V and 3 bases at J; junction bases unmatched: 4.

This clone was counted between two and nine times. The V call is TRBV2, the J call TRBJ2-7, with 8 bases fitting TRBD1. After removal of 6 bases from V and 3 bases from J, the junction contained 7 bases not matched to a gene. This CDR3 has 14 amino acids. The germline gives CDR1 SNHLY, CDR2 FYNNEI. For the CDR3, the DNA is TGTGCCAGCAGGCCGGGACAGGACCTCTACGAGCAGTACTTC. As protein: CASRPGQDLYEQYF.

This clone was picked up a small number of times. The J gene is TRBJ1-6, the V gene TRBV27, with D possibly matching TRBD1 (6 bases). CDR3 length equals 12 residues. V was cut by 4 bases and J by 13 bases, with 11 bases left in between. Germline V CDR1 and CDR2: MNHEY, SMNVEV (reference sequence). The chain's CDR3 is CASSWTAGPLHF. The CDR3 nucleotides read TGTGCCAGCAGTTGGACAGCTGGGCCCCTCCACTTT.

This clone was recorded a few times. The chain employs TRBV13 and TRBJ1-3, with 9 bases that match TRBD1. V trimming: 5 bases; J trimming: 2 bases; junction bases outside the gene matches: 7. Looked up from germline, CDR1 is PRHDT and CDR2 is FYEKMQ (reference sequence). CDR3 length: 16 residues. The CDR3 region is CASSPLWTGAGNTIYF. The CDR3 nucleotides are TGTGCCAGCAGCCCCCTTTGGACAGGGGCTGGAAACACCATATATTTT. The full variable domain, completed using reference TRBV13 and TRBJ1-3, is AAGVIQSPRHLIKEKRETATLKCYPIPRHDTVYWYQQGPGQDPQFLISFYEKMQSDKGSIPDRFSAQQFSDYHSELNMSSLELGDSALYFCASSPLWTGAGNTIYFGEGSWLTVV.

V is TRBV5-1 and J is TRBJ1-1; 7 bases line up with TRBD1. Trimming cost V 3 bases and J 5 bases; bases outside gene matches: 10. The CDR3 loop spans 15 amino acids. Looked up from germline, CDR1 is SGHRS and CDR2 is YFSETQ. CDR3 protein: CASSWGTGVRTEAFF. The CDR3 nucleotides are TGCGCCAGCAGCTGGGGCACAGGGGTTCGGACTGAAGCTTTCTTT.

The chain links TRBV5-1 to TRBJ2-5; 7 bases line up with TRBD1. Losses at the gene ends were 1 base for V and 5 bases for J; bases not matched to a gene: 2. Germline V lookup: CDR1 SGHRS, CDR2 YFSETQ. The CDR3 runs to 13 residues. CDR3 loop: CASSLTGDETQYF. CDR3 nucleotides: TGCGCCAGCAGCTTGACAGGGGATGAGACCCAGTACTTC.

This clone occurred once. This chain connects TRBV10-2 to TRBJ1-3; possible D gene TRBD1, 6 bases. The CDR3 is made up of 15 amino acids. Germline values: CDR1 WSHSY, CDR2 SAAADI. V was shortened by 5 bases and J by 3 bases, with 14 bases between the two germline ends. This chain's CDR3 is CASSLRQAGGNTIYF. The CDR3 DNA follows: TGCGCCAGCAGTCTCCGACAGGCTGGTGGAAACACCATATATTTT.

The rearrangement uses TRBV13 and TRBJ2-7; D not certain. This CDR3 spans 16 amino acids. CDR1 is PRHDT and CDR2 is FYEKMQ in the germline V gene (reference sequence). Trimming pared 2 bases from V and 3 bases from J, leaving 17 bases between. CDR3 coding DNA: TGTGCCAGCAGCTTACGACTCTTAAGAACTGGCTACGAGCAGTACGTC. It is translated as CASSLRLLRTGYEQYV.

The chain carries TRBV7-2 and TRBJ2-5, with 10 bases lining up with TRBD2. Unmatched junction bases numbered 1, after V lost 5 bases and J lost 4 bases. The length of the CDR3 is 13 residues. Per germline, CDR1 SGHTA and CDR2 FQGNSA. The CDR3 sequence is CASSRTSGETQYF. As DNA, the CDR3 is TGTGCCAGCAGCCGGACTAGCGGAGAGACCCAGTACTTC.

V gene TRBV3-1 (or the pseudogene TRBV3-2) combines with J gene TRBJ1-2, with 8 nucleotides matching TRBD1. Losses at the gene ends were 0 bases for V and 4 bases for J; bases not matched to a gene: 1. The length of the CDR3 is 14 residues. The germline gives CDR1 LGHDT, CDR2 YNNKEL (reference sequence). In DNA, the CDR3 is TGTGCCAGCAGCCAAGACGACAGGGGCTATGGCTACACCTTC. Protein: CASSQDDRGYGYTF.

This chain links TRBV10-3 with TRBJ2-1, with 10 bases aligning to TRBD2. This CDR3 comprises 16 residues. Germline CDR1 is ENHRY and CDR2 is SYGVKD. V lost 3 bases to trimming and J lost 4 bases; unmatched junction nucleotides: 6. DNA of the CDR3: TGTGCCATCAGTGAAAGCGGGAGGGGATATTACAATGAGCAGTTCTTC. This encodes CAISESGRGYYNEQFF.

A few counts support this clone. The chain has TRBV19 and TRBJ1-1; TRBD1 matches at 8 bases. J gave up 3 bases and V 5 bases, and 8 bases lay outside the gene matches. This CDR3 is 15 amino acids long. CDR1 is LNHDA, CDR2 SQIVND, per germline (reference sequence). CDR3 sequence reads: CASSEDRDGDTEAFF. The DNA of the CDR3 is TGTGCCAGTAGTGAGGACAGGGATGGGGACACTGAAGCTTTCTTT.

The V gene is TRBV28, the J gene TRBJ2-1; TRBD2 might be the D (6 bases). CDR1 and CDR2 (germline): MDHEN, SYDVKM. With 6 bases removed from V and 3 bases from J, the gap between germline ends came to 12 bases. CDR3 size: 14 residues. The CDR3 DNA sequence: TGTGCCAGCAGCCGCCTGCGGGACTACAATGAGCAGTTCTTC. This gives the protein CASSRLRDYNEQFF.

The rearrangement uses TRBV6-1 and TRBJ2-5; 10 positions agree with TRBD1. The CDR3 is 16 amino acids. From germline, CDR1 is MNHNS and CDR2 SASEGT. V dropped 1 base and J dropped 5; count of bases not matched to a gene: 7. CDR3 loop: CASSEETGGFGETQYF. The CDR3 DNA follows: TGTGCCAGCAGTGAAGAGACAGGGGGCTTTGGGGAGACCCAGTACTTC.